This TCR beta chain was identified in a study of cytomegalovirus exposure and HLA in healthy donors. Background on the study: From donors who were HLA-typed, an early data release held about 85 million unique TCRs. Researchers found that 81% of fewer than 450 genotyped donors fell within the Caucasian-associated ancestry cluster. Study-level results: The study put 160 or so TCR beta chains on its list as cytomegalovirus-associated.

Trimming pared 10 bases from V and 1 base from J, leaving 17 bases between. The CDR3 is 14 residues long. Germline CDR1 MNHEY, CDR2 SMNVEV (reference sequence). Vbeta (60) and Jbeta (13) primers were used in the PCR. In the original processing: An analysis performed later counted roughly 79 million unique TCR beta chains (around 11 million of them shared). Data came from immunoSEQ multiplex PCR; TCRdb stores just in-frame clones and leaves some out. The D gene and trimming were derived from the DNA, and the V and J assignments and clone size from that table. Of more than 80,000 clones in the sample, roughly 64% are singletons; the top ten hold about 15%. To note about this clone: Antigen: not known.

Source material: PBMCs. V usage is TRBV27 and J usage is TRBJ2-7; D possibly corresponds to TRBD1 (6 bases). This TCR was sampled from a woman aged 40 to 50 in good health and CMV-seropositive. CDR3 sequence (DNA): TGTGCCACCCAGGACAGCCCTATATCCTACGAGCAGTACTTC. This codes for CATQDSPISYEQYF.